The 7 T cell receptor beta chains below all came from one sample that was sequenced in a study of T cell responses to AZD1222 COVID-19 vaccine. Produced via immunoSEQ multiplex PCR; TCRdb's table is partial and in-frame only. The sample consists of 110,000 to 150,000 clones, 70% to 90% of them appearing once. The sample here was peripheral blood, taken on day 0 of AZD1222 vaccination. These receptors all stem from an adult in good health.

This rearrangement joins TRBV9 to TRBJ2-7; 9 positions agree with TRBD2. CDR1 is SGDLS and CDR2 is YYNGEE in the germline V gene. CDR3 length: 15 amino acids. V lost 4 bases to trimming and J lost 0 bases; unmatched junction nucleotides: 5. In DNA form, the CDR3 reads TGTGCCAGCAGCCCTAAACTAGCGGGCTCCTACGAGCAGTACTTC. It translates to CASSPKLAGSYEQYF.

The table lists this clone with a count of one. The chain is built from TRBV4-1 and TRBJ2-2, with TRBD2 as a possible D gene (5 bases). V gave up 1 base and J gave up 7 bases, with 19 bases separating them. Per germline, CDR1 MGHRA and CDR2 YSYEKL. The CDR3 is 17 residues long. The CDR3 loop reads CASSQAPAGADHGELFF. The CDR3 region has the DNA TGCGCCAGCAGCCAAGCCCCCGCAGGAGCGGACCACGGGGAGCTGTTTTTT.

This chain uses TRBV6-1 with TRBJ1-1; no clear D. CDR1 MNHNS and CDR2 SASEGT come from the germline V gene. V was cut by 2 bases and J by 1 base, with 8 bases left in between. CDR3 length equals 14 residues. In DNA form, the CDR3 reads TGTGCCAGCAGTGAATACGGAAGGAACACTGAAGCTTTCTTT. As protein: CASSEYGRNTEAFF.

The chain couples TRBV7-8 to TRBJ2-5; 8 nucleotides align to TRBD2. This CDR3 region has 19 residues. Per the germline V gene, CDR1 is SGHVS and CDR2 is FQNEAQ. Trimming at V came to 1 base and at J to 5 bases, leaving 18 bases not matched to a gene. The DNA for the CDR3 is TGTGCCAGCAGCTTAGTAGTGTATCCTAGCGGGCGGGAACGGGAGACCCAGTACTTC. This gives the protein CASSLVVYPSGRERETQYF.

Here the CDR3 DNA reads TGTGCCAGCAGCTTCTCTCATGGCTACACCTTC. This codes for CASSFSHGYTF. The chain recombines TRBV7-6 with TRBJ1-2; unclear D gene. This CDR3 spans 11 amino acids. Germline V CDR1 and CDR2: SGHVS, FNYEAQ. Trimming took off 3 bases at V and 6 bases at J, with 5 bases between the two ends.

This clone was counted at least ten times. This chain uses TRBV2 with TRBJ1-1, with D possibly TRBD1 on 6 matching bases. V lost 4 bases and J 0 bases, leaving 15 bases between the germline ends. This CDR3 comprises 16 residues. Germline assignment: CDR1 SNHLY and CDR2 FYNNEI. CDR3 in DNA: TGTGCCAGCAGTGTACTAGGGGGATATATGAACACTGAAGCTTTCTTT. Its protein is CASSVLGGYMNTEAFF.

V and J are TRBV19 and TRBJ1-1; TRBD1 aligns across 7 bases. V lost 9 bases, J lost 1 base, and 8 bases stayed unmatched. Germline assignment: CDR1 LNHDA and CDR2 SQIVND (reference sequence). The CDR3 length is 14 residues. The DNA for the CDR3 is TGTGCCAGCGGGACAGACGCGTCGAACACTGAAGCTTTCTTT. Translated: CASGTDASNTEAFF.